Sequencing of this TCR beta chain was carried out in a study of CD8 T cells in Susac syndrome. The authors reverse transcribed roughly 0.45 to 1 ug RNA with random hexamers. TCRdb processed the immunoSEQ multiplex PCR reads anew with MiXCR; each CDR3 protein has one entry. The table has about 200,000 distinct CDR3 sequences, over 90% seen once. The junction had 6 bases not matched to a gene; V was cut back by 4 bases and J by 0 bases. This CDR3 has 15 residues. The germline V gene has CDR1 SGHDT and CDR2 YYEEEE. Sequencing was done on a sample of CD4+ T cells from PBMCs. The sequence came from a human donor with multiple sclerosis. The genes are TRBV5-6 and TRBJ2-7; the match to TRBD2 covers 8 bases. The CDR3, as DNA: TGTGCCAGCAGCGTAGCGGGAACCCTCTCCTACGAGCAGTACGTC. It encodes CASSVAGTLSYEQYV.